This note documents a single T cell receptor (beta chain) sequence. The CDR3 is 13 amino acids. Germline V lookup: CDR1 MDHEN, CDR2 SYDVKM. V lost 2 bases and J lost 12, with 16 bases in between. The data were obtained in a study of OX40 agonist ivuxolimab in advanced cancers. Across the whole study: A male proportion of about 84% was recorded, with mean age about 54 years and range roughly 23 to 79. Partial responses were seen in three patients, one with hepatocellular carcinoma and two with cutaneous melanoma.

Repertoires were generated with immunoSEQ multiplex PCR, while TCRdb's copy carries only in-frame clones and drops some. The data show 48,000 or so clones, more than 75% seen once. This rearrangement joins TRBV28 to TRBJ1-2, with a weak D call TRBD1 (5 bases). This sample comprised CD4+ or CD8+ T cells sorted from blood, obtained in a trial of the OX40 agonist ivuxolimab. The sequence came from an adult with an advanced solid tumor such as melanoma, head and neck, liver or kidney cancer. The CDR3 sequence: CASSLTQGPPDTF. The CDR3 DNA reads TGTGCCAGCAGTTTAACCCAGGGACCTCCTGACACCTTC.